The sequence of this T cell receptor beta chain was determined in a study of blood T cells in healthy people across ages. The study's findings and limits: PBMCs left unsorted prevented a conclusive naive versus antigen-experienced comparison.

Isolated PBMCs totaled at least 6 million in each sample. It was with a sample-barcoded 5' primer and a J-beta primer mix that a second PCR of about 6 to 12 cycles was run. Each of the cDNA molecules was tagged by a template-switch adaptor with 12 random nucleotides. TCRdb used MiXCR to reprocess the 5' RACE reads, holding one entry per CDR3 protein. In the table there are 1.5 million to 2 million distinct CDR3 sequences, approximately 50% of which are singletons. A note on this clonotype: Its target is not known.

The V gene's germline CDR1 is DFQATT and CDR2 SNEGSKA (reference sequence). V lost 6 bases and J lost 3, with 12 bases in between. The CDR3 sequence is 13 residues long. The sequenced sample was blood. This receptor was obtained from a woman in her thirties or forties in good health. The genes are TRBV20-1 and TRBJ1-5; possibly TRBD1 for D (5 bases). The CDR3 DNA sequence: TGCAGTGCCCCGACAGTCTTCAATCAGCCCCAGCATTTT. Its translation: CSAPTVFNQPQHF.